The source of this T cell receptor (beta chain) is a study of cytomegalovirus exposure and HLA in healthy donors. About the research overall: From donors who were HLA-typed, an early data release held around 85 million unique TCRs.

Trimming shortened V by 6 bases and J by 2 bases, and 12 bases separated the two germline ends. Per the germline V gene, CDR1 is ENHRY and CDR2 is SYGVKD. The CDR3 spans 14 residues. It was with 60 Vbeta and 13 Jbeta primers that the PCR ran. This table comes from immunoSEQ multiplex PCR, and its TCRdb copy is limited to in-frame clones, with some not included. Found here are more than 85,000 clones, approximately 80% of them singletons; the top ten hold over 2%. The rearrangement joins TRBV10-3 to TRBJ2-3; D may be TRBD2 (5 bases). The origin of this receptor is a woman aged 30 to 39 in good health and CMV-seronegative. Input material: PBMCs. This CDR3 is CAISLGGFTDTQYF. CDR3 DNA sequence: TGTGCCATCAGCTTAGGAGGATTCACAGATACGCAGTATTTT.